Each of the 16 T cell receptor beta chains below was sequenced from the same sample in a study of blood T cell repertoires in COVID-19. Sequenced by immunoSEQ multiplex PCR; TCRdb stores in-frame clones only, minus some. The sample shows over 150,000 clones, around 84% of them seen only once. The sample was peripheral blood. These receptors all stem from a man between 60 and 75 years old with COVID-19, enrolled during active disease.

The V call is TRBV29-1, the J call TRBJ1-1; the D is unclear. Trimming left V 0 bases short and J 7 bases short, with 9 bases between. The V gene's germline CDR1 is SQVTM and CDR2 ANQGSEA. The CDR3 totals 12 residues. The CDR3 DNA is TGCAGCGTTGAAGATACCGGGGTTGAAGCTTTCTTT. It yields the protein CSVEDTGVEAFF.

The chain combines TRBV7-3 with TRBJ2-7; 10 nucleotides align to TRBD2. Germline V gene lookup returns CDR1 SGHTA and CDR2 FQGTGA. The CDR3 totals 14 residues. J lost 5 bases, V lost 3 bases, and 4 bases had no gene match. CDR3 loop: CASSLTSGSHEQYF. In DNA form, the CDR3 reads TGTGCCAGCAGCTTGACTAGCGGGTCTCACGAGCAGTACTTC.

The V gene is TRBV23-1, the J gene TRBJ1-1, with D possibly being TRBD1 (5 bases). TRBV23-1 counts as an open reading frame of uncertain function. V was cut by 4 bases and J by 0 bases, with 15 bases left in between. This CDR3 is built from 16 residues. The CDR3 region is CASSPGGQEVNTEAFF. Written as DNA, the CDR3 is TGCGCCAGCAGTCCCGGGGGTCAGGAGGTGAACACTGAAGCTTTCTTT.

CDR3 in DNA: TGTGCCAGCAGTCAGGACAGGGGGCGTTGGGGAACTAATGAAAAACTGTTTTTT. Amino acid sequence: CASSQDRGRWGTNEKLFF. This sequence joins TRBV7-9 and TRBJ1-4; the match to TRBD1 covers 11 bases. J lost 1 base, V lost 6 bases, and 10 bases had no gene match. From germline, CDR1 is SEHNR and CDR2 FQNEAQ (reference sequence). The CDR3 consists of 18 residues. The full variable domain, in which reference TRBV7-9 and TRBJ1-4 provide the parts outside the CDR3, is DTGVSQNPRHKITKRGQNVTFRCDPISEHNRLYWYRQTLGQGPEFLTYFQNEAQLEKSRLLSDRFSAERPKGSFSTLEIQRTEQGDSAMYLCASSQDRGRWGTNEKLFFGSGTQLSVL.

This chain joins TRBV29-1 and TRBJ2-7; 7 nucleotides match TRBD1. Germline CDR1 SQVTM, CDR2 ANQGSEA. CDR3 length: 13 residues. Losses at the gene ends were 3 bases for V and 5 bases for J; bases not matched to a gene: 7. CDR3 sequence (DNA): TGCAGCGTTGAGACCGCGACAGGGAACGAGCAGTACTTC. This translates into CSVETATGNEQYF.

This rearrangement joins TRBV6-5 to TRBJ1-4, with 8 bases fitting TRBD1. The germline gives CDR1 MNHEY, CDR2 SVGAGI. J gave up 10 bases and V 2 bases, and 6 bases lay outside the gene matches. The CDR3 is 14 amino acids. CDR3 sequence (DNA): TGTGCCAGCAGTTACCGACAGGGGTCCGGAAAACTGTTTTTT. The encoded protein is CASSYRQGSGKLFF.

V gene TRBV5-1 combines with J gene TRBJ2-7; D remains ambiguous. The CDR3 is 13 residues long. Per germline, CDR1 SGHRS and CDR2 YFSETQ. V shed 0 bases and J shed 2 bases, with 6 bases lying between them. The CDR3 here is CASSLAETYEQYF. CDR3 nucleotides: TGCGCCAGCAGCTTGGCCGAGACCTACGAGCAGTACTTC.

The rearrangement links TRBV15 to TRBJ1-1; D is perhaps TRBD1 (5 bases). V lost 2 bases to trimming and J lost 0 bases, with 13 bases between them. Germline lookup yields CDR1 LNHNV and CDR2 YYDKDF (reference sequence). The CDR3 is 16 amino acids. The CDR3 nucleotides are TGTGCCACCAGCAGATCCCCAGGGAACATGAACACTGAAGCTTTCTTT. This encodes CATSRSPGNMNTEAFF.

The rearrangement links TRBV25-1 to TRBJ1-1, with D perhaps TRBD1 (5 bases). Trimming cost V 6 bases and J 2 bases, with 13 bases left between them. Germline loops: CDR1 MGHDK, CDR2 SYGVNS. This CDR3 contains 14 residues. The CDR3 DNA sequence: TGTGCCAGCAGCCTCACAGGTACCAACACTGAAGCTTTCTTT. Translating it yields CASSLTGTNTEAFF.

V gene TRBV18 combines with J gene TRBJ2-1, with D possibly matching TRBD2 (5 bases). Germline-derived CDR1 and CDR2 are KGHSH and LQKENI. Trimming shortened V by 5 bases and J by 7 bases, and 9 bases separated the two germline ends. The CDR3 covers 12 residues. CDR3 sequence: CASSFRENEQFF. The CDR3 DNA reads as TGTGCCAGCTCATTCCGGGAAAATGAGCAGTTCTTC.

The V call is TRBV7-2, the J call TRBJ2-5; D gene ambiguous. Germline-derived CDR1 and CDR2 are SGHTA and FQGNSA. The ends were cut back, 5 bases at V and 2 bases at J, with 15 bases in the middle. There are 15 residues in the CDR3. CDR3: CASSLSSSRQETQYF. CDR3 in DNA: TGTGCCAGCAGCCTTTCCTCGAGTCGTCAAGAGACCCAGTACTTC.

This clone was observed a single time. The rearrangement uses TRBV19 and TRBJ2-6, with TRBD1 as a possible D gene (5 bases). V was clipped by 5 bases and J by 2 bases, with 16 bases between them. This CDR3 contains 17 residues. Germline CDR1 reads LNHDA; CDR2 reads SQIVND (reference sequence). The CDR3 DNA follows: TGTGCCAGTAGTCGACTCGAGACAGTCGCTGGGGCCAACGTCCTGACTTTC. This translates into CASSRLETVAGANVLTF. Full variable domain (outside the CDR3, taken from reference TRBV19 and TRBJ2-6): DGGITQSPKYLFRKEGQNVTLSCEQNLNHDAMYWYRQDPGQGLRLIYYSQIVNDFQKGDIAEGYSVSREKKESFPLTVTSAQKNPTAFYLCASSRLETVAGANVLTFGAGSRLTVL.

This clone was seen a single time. The chain's CDR3 is CGARAPNTEAFF. The CDR3 DNA is TGCGGGGCAAGGGCCCCGAACACTGAAGCTTTCTTT. The rearrangement uses TRBV29-1 and TRBJ1-1; tentatively, D is TRBD1 (5 bases). The CDR3 has 12 amino acids. The germline gives CDR1 SQVTM, CDR2 ANQGSEA.

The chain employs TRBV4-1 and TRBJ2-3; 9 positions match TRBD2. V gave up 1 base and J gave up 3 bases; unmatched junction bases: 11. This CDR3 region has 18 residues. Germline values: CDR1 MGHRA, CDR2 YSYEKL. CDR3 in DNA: TGCGCCAGCAGCCAAGCACGGGGCCAGCGGGGGGCAACAGATACGCAGTATTTT. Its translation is CASSQARGQRGATDTQYF.

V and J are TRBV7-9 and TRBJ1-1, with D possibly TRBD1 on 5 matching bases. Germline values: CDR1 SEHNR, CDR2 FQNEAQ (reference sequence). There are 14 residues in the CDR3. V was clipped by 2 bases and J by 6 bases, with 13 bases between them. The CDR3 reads CASSLPQAGAEAFF. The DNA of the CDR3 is TGTGCCAGCAGCTTACCGCAGGCGGGGGCTGAAGCTTTCTTT.

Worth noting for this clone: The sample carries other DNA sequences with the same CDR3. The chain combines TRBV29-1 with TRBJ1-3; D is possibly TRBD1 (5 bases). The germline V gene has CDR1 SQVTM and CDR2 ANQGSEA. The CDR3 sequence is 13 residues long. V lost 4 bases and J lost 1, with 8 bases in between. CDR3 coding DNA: TGCAGCGTTGCCCGGGGGTCTGGAAACACCATATATTTT. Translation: CSVARGSGNTIYF.